What follows describes a single TCR beta chain. The sample comes from a study of sequential checkpoint blockade in melanoma. Overall study: Randomization was 1:1 between first-line nivolumab→ipilimumab and ipilimumab→nivolumab. DNA from 91 pretreatment tumor samples underwent TCRβ immunosequencing. Twenty-two patients had matched tumor biopsies before treatment and at week 13 after nivolumab or ipilimumab alone.

Documented treatment: randomized to nivolumab then ipilimumab (arm A) or the reverse (arm B). DNA-damaging chemotherapy had not been given to any patient beforehand. Data came from immunoSEQ multiplex PCR; TCRdb stores just in-frame clones and leaves some out. The repertoire holds about 12,000 clones, with about 28% as singletons. The sample in question was tumor tissue (inferred from file names), obtained from a patient given nivolumab and ipilimumab in sequence. The sequence was collected from a human donor with melanoma.

Here the CDR3 DNA reads TGCGCCAGCAGCCAAGATCCCCAGCCAGTGTACGAGCAGTACTTC. Amino acid sequence: CASSQDPQPVYEQYF. This chain uses TRBV1 with TRBJ2-7. TRBV1 is labeled a pseudogene. The CDR3 sequence is 15 residues long.